This TCR beta chain was sequenced in a study of monozygotic twins with inflammatory bowel disease. Germline assignment: CDR1 MNHEY and CDR2 SVGEGT. This CDR3 region has 16 residues. Template switching added UMIs carrying a 6-nucleotide sample barcode. TCRdb re-called the 5' RACE reads and gives one entry per CDR3 protein, without DNA. The sample table sets out about 330,000 distinct CDR3 sequences. The J gene is TRBJ2-2, the V gene TRBV6-2 or TRBV6-3; the D call from TCRdb, TRBD2, cannot be confirmed without DNA. The TCR originated in a human donor with ulcerative colitis or Crohn's disease, or a healthy co-twin of an affected twin (not recorded which). The specimen was blood. The CDR3 loop is CASSYPSGGNTGELFF.